What follows are 23 T cell receptor beta chains derived from one specimen sequenced in a study of T cell responses to AZD1222 COVID-19 vaccine. Profiling relied on immunoSEQ multiplex PCR, and the TCRdb table lists in-frame clones only, not all of them. The repertoire holds tens of thousands of clones, with around 81% as singletons. The sample here was peripheral blood, taken on day 0 of AZD1222 vaccination. Receptors were obtained from an adult in good health.

The rearrangement uses TRBV5-1 and TRBJ1-6, with 7 bases matching TRBD1. V dropped 2 bases and J dropped 5; count of bases not matched to a gene: 7. The CDR3 covers 16 residues. Germline lookup yields CDR1 SGHRS and CDR2 YFSETQ. DNA for the CDR3: TGCGCCAGCAGCTTAGCCGGGACAGATAATAATTCACCCCTCCACTTT. This gives the protein CASSLAGTDNNSPLHF.

This chain connects TRBV5-4 to TRBJ1-2; D not resolved. The V and J ends lost 0 bases and 1 base respectively, with 4 bases between them. The CDR3 totals 13 residues. Per the germline V gene, CDR1 is SGHNT and CDR2 is YYREEE (reference sequence). The CDR3 DNA reads as TGTGCCAGCAGCTTGGGGAGTAACTATGGCTACACCTTC. Protein sequence: CASSLGSNYGYTF.

This clone was recorded once. V gene TRBV18 combines with J gene TRBJ1-5; D is uncertain. V was pared by 6 bases and J by 3 bases, with 12 bases between. CDR1 KGHSH and CDR2 LQKENI come from the germline V gene. This CDR3 has 14 residues. The chain's CDR3 is CASSKEGTNQPQHF. The CDR3 region has the DNA TGTGCCAGCTCCAAGGAAGGTACCAATCAGCCCCAGCATTTT.

The chain recombines TRBV5-1 with TRBJ2-7; D might be TRBD1 or TRBD2, each matching 7 bases. CDR3 length equals 15 residues. Germline-derived CDR1 and CDR2 are SGHRS and YFSETQ. V was trimmed by 0 bases and J by 12 bases, leaving 22 bases between them. The CDR3 spells CASSLEGISGTVRYF. The CDR3 DNA reads TGCGCCAGCAGCTTGGAGGGGATCAGCGGGACAGTTCGGTACTTC.

The chain combines TRBV30 with TRBJ1-5; weak D call: TRBD1 (5 bases). V was shortened by 2 bases and J by 6 bases, with 14 bases between the two germline ends. There are 14 residues in the CDR3. Looked up from germline, CDR1 is GTSNPN and CDR2 is SVGIG (reference sequence). CDR3 protein: CAWSRGSGSQPQHF. The CDR3 DNA reads TGTGCCTGGAGTAGGGGAAGCGGGTCTCAGCCCCAGCATTTT.

This clone has just a few counts. The chain couples TRBV6-1 to TRBJ1-4; D is undetermined. The CDR3 contains 13 residues. Trimming pared 3 bases from V and 8 bases from J, leaving 10 bases between. CDR1 is MNHNS and CDR2 is SASEGT in the germline V gene. CDR3 in DNA: TGTGCCAGCAGTGAGGGGTTAGAAGAAAAACTGTTTTTT. It encodes CASSEGLEEKLFF.

The chain couples TRBV12-3 or TRBV12-4 to TRBJ1-5; unclear D gene. V lost 2 bases and J lost 6, with 5 bases in between. This CDR3 has 12 amino acids. The CDR3 nucleotides are TGTGCCAGCAGTTTAAATCTTCAGCCCCAGCATTTT. Translation gives CASSLNLQPQHF.

This clone appeared once. The chain combines TRBV5-6 with TRBJ1-1; D call uncertain. V was trimmed by 1 base and J by 0 bases, leaving 4 bases between them. Germline-derived CDR1 and CDR2 are SGHDT and YYEEEE. This CDR3 is built from 13 residues. CDR3 loop: CASSLNMNTEAFF. The CDR3 nucleotides read TGTGCCAGCAGCTTGAACATGAACACTGAAGCTTTCTTT.

The chain couples TRBV24-1 to TRBJ1-2; perhaps TRBD1 as D (6 bases). V gave up 12 bases and J gave up 3 bases, with 16 bases separating them. Germline lookup yields CDR1 KGHDR and CDR2 SFDVKD. This CDR3 contains 13 residues. DNA for the CDR3: TGTGCCGACCTACAGGGAATCCACTATGGCTACACCTTC. Translated, it gives CADLQGIHYGYTF.

The chain joins TRBV28 to TRBJ1-1; 10 bases line up with TRBD1. The junction had 2 bases not matched to a gene; V was cut back by 4 bases and J by 3 bases. The CDR3 totals 14 residues. CDR1 and CDR2 from the germline V gene are MDHEN and SYDVKM. CDR3 nucleotides: TGTGCCAGCAGTTCGGGACAGGGGCACACTGAAGCTTTCTTT. Residues: CASSSGQGHTEAFF.

The chain joins TRBV19 to TRBJ1-5; D unresolved. Trimming cost V 5 bases and J 5 bases, with 10 bases left between them. This CDR3 is 13 amino acids long. CDR1 and CDR2 from the germline V gene are LNHDA and SQIVND (reference sequence). The CDR3 sequence: CASSGLGYQPQHF. The CDR3 nucleotides read TGTGCCAGTAGTGGATTGGGGTATCAGCCCCAGCATTTT.

The chain employs TRBV7-7 and TRBJ2-2; 11 nucleotides align to TRBD1. CDR1 SSHAT and CDR2 FNYEAQ come from the germline V gene (reference sequence). CDR3 length equals 16 residues. V lost 5 bases and J lost 3; bases outside the gene matches: 5. The CDR3 is CASSPRTGGDTGELFF. The CDR3 DNA is TGTGCCAGCAGCCCTCGGACAGGGGGCGACACCGGGGAGCTGTTTTTT.

This chain joins TRBV11-3 and TRBJ2-2; the match to TRBD2 covers 12 bases. Germline V gene sequence: CDR1 SGHNT, CDR2 YENEEA. J lost 6 bases, V lost 4 bases, and 3 bases had no gene match. The CDR3 is 15 residues long. In nucleotides, the CDR3 is TGTGCCAGCAGCTCGCTAGCGGGGGGGCCCGGGGAGCTGTTTTTT. Encoded protein: CASSSLAGGPGELFF.

The chain couples TRBV7-9 to TRBJ2-7; D could derive from TRBD1 or TRBD2 (5 bases each). CDR3 length: 15 residues. In germline, CDR1 is SEHNR, CDR2 FQNEAQ (reference sequence). The germline V and J ends were trimmed by 0 bases and 3 bases, with 12 bases remaining between them. The CDR3 region has the DNA TGTGCCAGCAGCTTAGCGGCAGGGAGCATCTACGAGCAGTACTTC. This translates into CASSLAAGSIYEQYF.

V gene TRBV27 combines with J gene TRBJ2-3; the D gene is possibly TRBD2 (5 bases). This CDR3 contains 17 residues. V lost 2 bases and J lost 4, with 19 bases in between. CDR1 and CDR2 from the germline V gene are MNHEY and SMNVEV (reference sequence). The CDR3 spells CASSLLGMVARPDTQYF. CDR3 bases: TGTGCCAGCAGTTTACTCGGGATGGTGGCAAGGCCAGATACGCAGTATTTT.

This CDR3 is CSASSGRSNQPQHF. CDR3 DNA sequence: TGCAGTGCTAGTAGCGGGCGTAGCAATCAGCCCCAGCATTTT. The chain employs TRBV20-1 and TRBJ1-5; D call uncertain. This CDR3 spans 14 amino acids. Germline CDR1 DFQATT, CDR2 SNEGSKA (reference sequence). V lost 3 bases and J lost 0, with 9 bases in between.

The table lists this clone with a count of one. The rearrangement links TRBV7-7 to TRBJ2-2, with D uncertain. The germline V and J ends were trimmed by 2 bases and 6 bases, with 7 bases remaining between them. Germline CDR1 SSHAT, CDR2 FNYEAQ (reference sequence). There are 13 residues in the CDR3. CDR3: CASSLSGSGELFF. Written as DNA, the CDR3 is TGTGCCAGCAGCTTAAGTGGGTCCGGGGAGCTGTTTTTT.

CDR3 coding DNA: TGTGCCAGCAGCCCAGGACTCTATAACTATGGCTACACCTTC. Translated, it gives CASSPGLYNYGYTF. The chain is built from TRBV28 and TRBJ1-2; D not resolved. Per the germline V gene, CDR1 is MDHEN and CDR2 is SYDVKM. The CDR3 sequence is 14 residues long. V gave up 6 bases and J gave up 1 base, with 12 bases separating them.

This clone was picked up one time. This chain joins TRBV30 and TRBJ2-7; 7 bases agree with TRBD1. Germline V gene data show CDR1 as GTSNPN and CDR2 as SVGIG (reference sequence). Trimming cost V 0 bases and J 5 bases; bases outside gene matches: 7. The CDR3 totals 14 residues. CDR3 nucleotides: TGTGCCTGGAGTGTAGTGCAGGGGGACGACGAGCAGTACTTC. It translates to CAWSVVQGDDEQYF.

This chain uses TRBV10-3 with TRBJ1-6; D not certain. Germline-derived CDR1 and CDR2 are ENHRY and SYGVKD. Trimming removed 3 bases at V and 5 bases at J, with 11 bases between. This CDR3 is built from 15 residues. Written as DNA, the CDR3 is TGTGCCATCAGTGAATCACGGATCGATAATTCACCCCTCCACTTT. It is translated as CAISESRIDNSPLHF.

The chain joins TRBV4-3 to TRBJ2-7, with D possibly being TRBD1 (5 bases). Trimming removed 0 bases from V and 2 bases from J, with 14 bases in between. Germline V gene lookup returns CDR1 LGHNA and CDR2 YSLEER. This CDR3 is built from 16 residues. The CDR3 coding sequence is TGCGCCAGCAGCCAAGATATCGGTGCAGGGACCTACGAGCAGTACTTC. Translated, it gives CASSQDIGAGTYEQYF.

CDR3 sequence (DNA): TGTGCCATCAATAGCCGGGACAGGGAAAGTGAAGCTTTCTTT. It is translated as CAINSRDRESEAFF. The rearrangement uses TRBV10-3 and TRBJ1-1; 9 bases align to TRBD1. V dropped 7 bases and J dropped 7; count of bases not matched to a gene: 10. The germline V gene has CDR1 ENHRY and CDR2 SYGVKD. The CDR3 runs 14 residues.

This clone has only a few counts. V and J are TRBV14 and TRBJ1-2; TRBD1 might be the D (5 bases). Per the germline V gene, CDR1 is SGHDN and CDR2 is FVKESK. V dropped 1 base and J dropped 4 bases, with 13 bases sitting between them. The CDR3 loop spans 15 amino acids. DNA of the CDR3: TGTGCCAGCAGCCAAGGAATCCGGGGCATCTATGGCTACACCTTC. This encodes CASSQGIRGIYGYTF.